The subject of this entry is one T cell receptor beta chain. Clones were read by immunoSEQ multiplex PCR, and TCRdb kept only the in-frame ones, dropping some. The repertoire holds 200,000 to 250,000 clones, 82% seen once, with less than 9.5% in the top ten. The data originate from a study of blood T cell repertoires in COVID-19. The CDR3 consists of 12 residues. CDR1 MDHEN and CDR2 SYDVKM come from the germline V gene. Trimming took off 9 bases at V and 9 bases at J, with 12 bases between the two ends. Sequencing was carried out using peripheral blood. The receptor was derived from a woman older than 75 with COVID-19, enrolled during active disease. This chain links TRBV28 with TRBJ1-6; the D is unclear. CDR3 DNA sequence: TGTGCCAGTTCGTATCGGGGTTCACCCCTCCACTTT. This codes for CASSYRGSPLHF.